The clone carrying this T cell receptor beta chain was found many times. What it binds is not known. This entry is derived from a study of human T cells and chemical hapten exposure. The time point is: patch test 1, 2 weeks after DPC sensitization. Treatment: therapeutic diphenylcyclopropenone sensitization with weekly scalp DPC. RNA extraction used unfractionated whole blood as the source of total RNA. Trimming stripped 5 bases from V and 0 bases from J, with 13 bases between. Germline V gene data show CDR1 as MNHEY and CDR2 as SMNVEV (reference sequence). This CDR3 is built from 15 residues. Original methodology: Samples contained a median of about 96,000 TCRs, with a range of about 23,224 to 700,000. TCRdb re-called the RACE reads through MiXCR, storing one row per CDR3 protein. These V and J calls derive from TCRdb rather than the authors' analysis. The sample carries around 44,000 distinct CDR3 sequences, around 3.8% recorded once.

Findings of the study overall: DPC sensitization produced no change in TCRs with frequency above 1 in 1000.

The sequence derives from a man between 50 and 59 years old with alopecia areata. Some clones in this sample may be carry-over from other donors' samples. Sequenced material: whole blood, taken in connection with sensitization to the hapten diphenylcyclopropenone (DPC). The chain has TRBV27 and TRBJ1-1; D is ambiguous. This CDR3 reads CASSPRTAMNTEAFF. In DNA, the CDR3 is TGTGCCAGCAGTCCCCGGACGGCCATGAACACTGAAGCTTTCTTT.